Described below is a single TCR beta chain sequence and its context. Mismatch with germline at one junction end may stem from a read error. This specimen comes from a study of tumor-infiltrating lymphocytes in primary liver carcinoma. In the study overall: There were tumors of stage T1-T3 N0M0, each 4.2 to 10 cm across.

It was unsorted whole blood that yielded blood RNA, and germline DNA was also extracted. Synthesis of TCR beta cDNA was carried out from 450 to 500 ng total RNA with a constant-region primer. For TCR beta, libraries were produced by three nested multiplex PCR rounds using slightly modified ARM-PCR. PCR rounds one and two used TRBV1-TRBV30 forward primers with a C-beta reverse primer for around 11 cycles each. TCRdb independently ran MiXCR on the multiplex PCR reads; one entry per CDR3 protein. The sample carries about 200,000 distinct CDR3 sequences, about 65% recorded once. There are 15 residues in the CDR3. CDR1 is MDHEN and CDR2 is SYDVKM in the germline V gene.

Sequences were obtained from peripheral blood. This receptor was obtained from a woman aged 55 to 70 with primary liver carcinoma and hepatitis B virus infection. V and J are TRBV28 and TRBJ1-5, with a weak D call TRBD1 (5 bases). Here the CDR3 DNA reads TGTGCCGGCAGCACGGCGGGGGGTAGCGGACAGCCCCAGCATTTT. This codes for CAGSTAGGSGQPQHF.